This T cell receptor (beta chain) was captured by sequencing in a study of blood T cell repertoires in COVID-19. V dropped 1 base and J dropped 1; count of bases not matched to a gene: 2. The CDR3 covers 15 residues. Germline CDR1 reads LGHDT; CDR2 reads YNNKEL (reference sequence). Grouping used clinical history reported by participants in a survey and questionnaire. Under the authors' procedure: Using reference gene primer amplification, nucleated cell counts were estimated. The data were produced by immunoSEQ multiplex PCR, yet TCRdb's version contains in-frame clones alone and is incomplete. V, J and clone size reflect that table, while D and trimming were determined from the DNA. This sample has roughly 300,000 clones, with roughly 93% found just once.

The TCR originated in a woman aged 40 to 50 with acute COVID-19. The material sequenced was PBMCs or T cells enriched from blood (not recorded which). This chain joins TRBV3-1 (or the pseudogene TRBV3-2) and TRBJ2-7; 9 nucleotides line up with TRBD1. The CDR3 reads CASSQAGTGSYEQYF. The CDR3 DNA sequence: TGTGCCAGCAGCCAAGCCGGGACAGGGTCCTACGAGCAGTACTTC.